These 20 T cell receptor beta chains were sequenced from one sample in a study of blood T cell repertoires in COVID-19. Repertoires were generated with immunoSEQ multiplex PCR, while TCRdb's copy carries only in-frame clones and drops some. The sample holds approximately 380,000 clones, about 89% seen once. The material sequenced was PBMCs or T cells enriched from blood (not recorded which). These receptors all stem from a woman between 40 and 50 years old who had been exposed to COVID-19.

This chain joins TRBV5-1 and TRBJ2-2; tentatively, D is TRBD1 (6 bases). Trimming pared 4 bases from V and 4 bases from J, leaving 14 bases between. Germline-derived CDR1 and CDR2 are SGHRS and YFSETQ. The CDR3 length is 15 residues. The CDR3 here is CASSPFRGGTGELFF. DNA of the CDR3: TGCGCCAGCAGCCCCTTCAGAGGGGGCACCGGGGAGCTGTTTTTT.

About this clone itself: The sample carries other DNA sequences with the same CDR3. The chain carries TRBV19 and TRBJ1-2, with D tentatively TRBD1 (6 bases). Germline CDR1 LNHDA, CDR2 SQIVND (reference sequence). V was clipped by 4 bases and J by 1 base, with 7 bases between them. The CDR3 runs 13 residues. In DNA, the CDR3 is TGTGCCAGTAGTAAAGGGGGTAACTATGGCTACACCTTC. It encodes CASSKGGNYGYTF.

The chain uses TRBV19 and TRBJ2-1; D is unclear. The CDR3 contains 18 residues. V lost 3 bases to trimming and J lost 0 bases, with 18 bases between them. CDR1 is LNHDA and CDR2 is SQIVND in the germline V gene (reference sequence). The CDR3: CASSIRLLKPSSYNEQFF. CDR3 nucleotide sequence: TGTGCCAGTAGTATCCGACTCCTCAAGCCGAGCTCCTACAATGAGCAGTTCTTC.

The chain combines TRBV3-1 (or the pseudogene TRBV3-2) with TRBJ2-3; 7 nucleotides line up with TRBD2. V was clipped by 1 base and J by 1 base; unmatched bases: 8. Germline V gives CDR1 LGHDT, CDR2 YNNKEL (reference sequence). The CDR3 is 17 residues long. In DNA form, the CDR3 reads TGTGCCAGCAGCCAAGGTACTAGCGCCCTAGGCACAGATACGCAGTATTTT. This encodes CASSQGTSALGTDTQYF.

This clone was detected a few times. The sample contains more than one DNA sequence encoding this CDR3. The chain links TRBV3-1 (or the pseudogene TRBV3-2) to TRBJ2-5, with 8 bases lining up with TRBD1. This CDR3 is built from 14 residues. Germline CDR1 reads LGHDT; CDR2 reads YNNKEL (reference sequence). The ends lost 2 bases at V and 5 bases at J; junction bases unmatched: 4. CDR3: CASSQTGGGETQYF. The DNA of the CDR3 is TGTGCCAGCAGCCAAACAGGGGGAGGTGAGACCCAGTACTTC.

The chain joins TRBV9 to TRBJ2-6, with D perhaps TRBD2 (5 bases). Trimming pared 0 bases from V and 2 bases from J, leaving 6 bases between. CDR1 is SGDLS and CDR2 is YYNGEE in the germline V gene. This CDR3 region has 15 residues. CDR3 coding DNA: TGTGCCAGCAGCGTAGACGGGACTGGGGCCAACGTCCTGACTTTC. As protein: CASSVDGTGANVLTF.

This clone was seen once. The rearrangement links TRBV12-3 or TRBV12-4 to TRBJ1-2, with no clear D. V lost 4 bases and J 5 bases, leaving 5 bases between the germline ends. CDR3 size: 11 residues. The CDR3: CASSSQYGYTF. The CDR3, as DNA: TGTGCCAGCAGTTCCCAATATGGCTACACCTTC.

The V and J genes are TRBV24-1 and TRBJ1-3; D might be TRBD1 (6 bases). Germline V lookup: CDR1 KGHDR, CDR2 SFDVKD. The CDR3 runs to 16 residues. The ends were cut back, 6 bases at V and 0 bases at J, with 14 bases in the middle. CDR3 sequence (DNA): TGTGCCACCAGTAATCGACAGGAGAGCTCTGGAAACACCATATATTTT. Translating it yields CATSNRQESSGNTIYF.

This sequence joins TRBV10-3 and TRBJ2-3, with a possible D match to TRBD2 (6 bases). The CDR3 loop spans 13 amino acids. V gave up 4 bases and J gave up 7 bases, with 12 bases separating them. Germline assignment: CDR1 ENHRY and CDR2 SYGVKD. The CDR3 DNA is TGTGCCATCAGTGGGGGGGAGAGAAATACGCAGTATTTT. It is translated as CAISGGERNTQYF.

The J gene is TRBJ1-1, the V gene TRBV7-9, with 7 positions matching TRBD1. CDR1 is SEHNR, CDR2 FQNEAQ, per germline (reference sequence). This CDR3 has 15 residues. After removal of 5 bases from V and 4 bases from J, the junction contained 10 bases not matched to a gene. The CDR3 nucleotides are TGTGCCAGCAGCCGCTCGACAGGGAGAGCCACTGAAGCTTTCTTT. Protein product: CASSRSTGRATEAFF.

V gene TRBV14 combines with J gene TRBJ1-2; possible D gene TRBD1, 5 bases. Germline V gene data show CDR1 as SGHDN and CDR2 as FVKESK. The ends were cut back, 2 bases at V and 7 bases at J, with 14 bases in the middle. The CDR3 runs to 14 residues. The DNA of the CDR3 is TGTGCCAGCAGCCAACGTTCAGGGTACTTTGGCTACACCTTC. This translates into CASSQRSGYFGYTF.

The V and J genes are TRBV30 and TRBJ1-3, with D perhaps TRBD1 (6 bases). Trimming cost V 3 bases and J 0 bases, with 12 bases left between them. CDR1 is GTSNPN and CDR2 is SVGIG in the germline V gene (reference sequence). The CDR3 is 15 amino acids. CDR3 nucleotides: TGTGCCTGGAGCACAGGGTCGCACTCTGGAAACACCATATATTTT. It translates to CAWSTGSHSGNTIYF.

CDR3 DNA sequence: TGTGCCAGCAGTTATTCCTCTAGCGGGAGGATCGATGAGCAGTTCTTC. The encoded protein is CASSYSSSGRIDEQFF. The rearrangement uses TRBV6-2 or TRBV6-3 and TRBJ2-1; 11 bases match TRBD2. The CDR3 covers 16 residues. With 3 bases clipped from V and 8 bases from J, the junction kept 9 bases outside the gene matches. Per the germline V gene, CDR1 is MNHEY and CDR2 is SVGEGT.

The chain uses TRBV28 and TRBJ1-4; TRBD1 matches 9 bases. This CDR3 has 16 amino acids. Germline V CDR1 and CDR2: MDHEN, SYDVKM. V shed 7 bases, J shed 0 bases, and the junction held 6 bases outside the gene matches. The CDR3 DNA reads TGTGCCAGCACCAGGACAGGGGCGGCAACTAATGAAAAACTGTTTTTT. It encodes CASTRTGAATNEKLFF.

V and J are TRBV19 and TRBJ1-2; D possibly corresponds to TRBD1 (6 bases). The V and J ends lost 6 bases and 6 bases respectively, with 17 bases between them. This CDR3 is built from 14 residues. The germline gives CDR1 LNHDA, CDR2 SQIVND (reference sequence). CDR3 DNA: TGTGCCAGTAGAGAACAGGGTGGTTGGAATGGCTACACCTTC. This sequence encodes CASREQGGWNGYTF.

DNA for the CDR3: TGTGCCAGCAGGCCGACCCTAGGCACAGATACGCAGTATTTT. Encoded protein: CASRPTLGTDTQYF. The chain carries TRBV27 and TRBJ2-3; the D is unclear. From germline, CDR1 is MNHEY and CDR2 SMNVEV (reference sequence). V lost 6 bases, J lost 1 base, and 11 bases lay in between. CDR3 length: 14 residues.

The rearrangement joins TRBV5-4 to TRBJ2-1, with TRBD2 matching over 12 bases. The trim removed 3 bases at V and 6 bases at J, leaving 4 bases unmatched. The germline V gene encodes CDR1 SGHNT and CDR2 YYREEE (reference sequence). This CDR3 is built from 15 residues. The CDR3 DNA reads TGTGCCAGCAGCTCTACTAGCGGGGGGCCCAATGAGCAGTTCTTC. As protein: CASSSTSGGPNEQFF.

The chain links TRBV14 to TRBJ1-1; D unresolved. The germline V gene has CDR1 SGHDN and CDR2 FVKESK. Between the trimmed V and J ends, which lost 6 bases and 11 bases, there was a span of 13 bases. The CDR3 covers 11 residues. CDR3 in amino acids: CASRNAGRAFF. The CDR3 DNA reads as TGTGCCAGCAGGAACGCCGGCAGGGCTTTCTTT.

This chain joins TRBV27 and TRBJ2-7; 9 nucleotides align to TRBD1. Germline V gene sequence: CDR1 MNHEY, CDR2 SMNVEV (reference sequence). Germline trimming cut 6 bases from V and 3 bases from J; bases unmatched to any gene: 6. The CDR3 loop spans 14 amino acids. The CDR3 loop reads CASRLTGGFYEQYF. The CDR3 DNA reads as TGTGCCAGCAGATTGACAGGGGGTTTCTACGAGCAGTACTTC.

This sequence joins TRBV6-5 and TRBJ1-1, with TRBD1 matching 11 bases. The V and J ends lost 4 bases and 10 bases, in that order; junction bases with no gene match: 8. This CDR3 has 14 residues. The germline CDR1 and CDR2 sequences are MNHEY and SVGAGI. The CDR3 DNA is TGTGCCAGCAGTTTCGGCCGGGACAGGGGGAGAGCTTTCTTT. Amino acids: CASSFGRDRGRAFF.